This is a list of T cell receptor beta chains from one sample in a study of Ad26.COV2.S vaccination and SARS-CoV-2 variants. Using immunoSEQ multiplex PCR, the repertoire was profiled, and TCRdb retains in-frame clones only, with some absent. The sample has some 340,000 clones; around four fifths are singletons. Specimen: peripheral blood, collected in a trial of Ad26.COV2.S vaccine versus placebo. The receptor set was obtained from a person aged 18 to 59 who received the Ad26.COV2.S COVID-19 vaccine or a placebo. Both conserved end residues are part of each CDR3. The D gene is left open where the match is weak. Clone sizes are given selectively: once, few, many, or a class where the clone is expanded.

J	size	D	V	length	CDR3	DNA
TRBJ1-3	NA	NA	TRBV11-2	15	CASRLQGDPGNTIYF	TGTGCCAGCCGATTGCAGGGCGACCCTGGAAACACCATATATTTT
TRBJ1-2	NA	NA	TRBV5-1	14	CASSLGTELGGYTF	TGCGCCAGCAGCTTGGGGACCGAGCTAGGGGGCTACACCTTC
TRBJ2-7	NA	TRBD2	TRBV7-2	15	CASSLGLAASYEQYF	TGTGCCAGCAGCCTAGGACTAGCGGCGTCCTACGAGCAGTACTTC
TRBJ1-2	NA	TRBD1	TRBV28	14	CASSPQGLDRRYTF	TGTGCCAGCAGTCCACAGGGGCTTGATAGGCGCTACACCTTC
TRBJ2-2	NA	NA	TRBV6-5	14	CAIRGTRRTGELFF	TGTGCCATCAGGGGTACCCGGCGCACCGGGGAGCTGTTTTTT
TRBJ1-6	NA	TRBD1	TRBV4-2	16	CASSQGSDRATSPLHF	TGTGCCAGCAGCCAAGGTTCGGACAGGGCTACATCACCCCTCCACTTT
TRBJ2-5	NA	NA	TRBV6-5	15	CASSVQYRVQETQYF	TGTGCCAGCAGCGTCCAGTATCGGGTACAAGAGACCCAGTACTTC
TRBJ2-1	NA	NA	TRBV5-1	12	CASSLVLNEQFF	TGCGCCAGCAGCTTGGTCCTGAATGAGCAGTTCTTC
TRBJ1-1	NA	NA	TRBV7-8	16	CASSLASPDMNTEAFF	TGTGCCAGCAGCTTAGCATCCCCGGACATGAACACTGAAGCTTTCTTT
TRBJ2-3	NA	NA	TRBV5-1	14	CASRNGDITDTQYF	TGCGCCAGCAGAAATGGGGACATCACAGATACGCAGTATTTT
TRBJ1-5	NA	NA	TRBV10-1	12	CATTDNNQPQHF	TGCGCCACCACCGACAACAATCAGCCCCAGCATTTT
TRBJ1-1	once	NA	TRBV27	13	CASSFQGRPEAFF	TGTGCCAGCAGTTTTCAAGGACGGCCTGAAGCTTTCTTT
TRBJ1-1	NA	NA	TRBV18	14	CASSLGGADTEAFF	TGTGCCAGCTCACTGGGGGGGGCGGACACTGAAGCTTTCTTT
TRBJ2-5	NA	NA	TRBV27	17	CASSFYVGPIPQETQYF	TGTGCCAGCAGTTTTTATGTGGGGCCGATACCTCAAGAGACCCAGTACTTC
TRBJ2-5	NA	TRBD1	TRBV5-4	15	CASSFGQGARETQYF	TGTGCCAGCAGCTTCGGACAGGGGGCCCGGGAGACCCAGTACTTC
TRBJ2-5	NA	NA	TRBV25-1	15	CASSELGGMTETQYF	TGTGCCAGCAGTGAATTGGGGGGCATGACAGAGACCCAGTACTTC
TRBJ2-2	NA	NA	TRBV28	12	CASSLAPGELFF	TGTGCCAGCAGTTTGGCACCCGGGGAGCTGTTTTTT
TRBJ1-2	NA	NA	TRBV28	14	CASSLLGVGYGYTF	TGTGCCAGCAGTTTATTAGGGGTGGGTTATGGCTACACCTTC
TRBJ1-2	NA	NA	TRBV28	16	CASSLAGSARTTGYTF	TGTGCCAGCAGTTTGGCAGGGAGCGCTAGGACGACAGGCTACACCTTC
TRBJ1-5	NA	NA	TRBV3-1/TRBV3-2	14	CASSSGPSFQAQHF	TGTGCCAGCAGTTCGGGTCCCTCCTTCCAGGCCCAGCATTTT
TRBJ1-2	NA	NA	TRBV3-1/TRBV3-2	16	CASSQDGGWAGDGYTF	TGTGCCAGCAGCCAAGATGGAGGGTGGGCAGGGGATGGCTACACCTTC
TRBJ1-3	NA	NA	TRBV5-6	15	CASSFVTLSGNTIYF	TGTGCCAGCAGCTTCGTGACGCTCTCTGGAAACACCATATATTTT
TRBJ1-5	NA	NA	TRBV19	14	CASSIADGNQPQHF	TGTGCCAGTAGTATAGCAGACGGGAATCAGCCCCAGCATTTT
TRBJ2-7	NA	TRBD1	TRBV7-9	12	CASSGQGGEQYF	TGTGCCAGCAGCGGACAGGGGGGCGAGCAGTACTTC
TRBJ2-7	NA	NA	TRBV4-1	14	CASSHPGRPYEQYF	TGCGCCAGCAGCCACCCCGGTCGGCCCTACGAGCAGTACTTC
TRBJ2-5	NA	NA	TRBV3-1/TRBV3-2	14	CASSQLATRETQYF	TGTGCCAGCAGCCAACTAGCAACACGAGAGACCCAGTACTTC
TRBJ1-1	NA	NA	TRBV5-1	14	CASSPVWENTEAFF	TGCGCCAGCAGCCCCGTGTGGGAGAACACTGAAGCTTTCTTT
TRBJ2-7	NA	NA	TRBV7-2	15	CASSTTGDSYYEQYF	TGTGCCAGCAGCACCACCGGGGATAGTTACTACGAGCAGTACTTC
TRBJ1-1	NA	NA	TRBV12-1	12	CANGRENTEAFF	TGTGCCAACGGGAGAGAGAACACTGAAGCTTTCTTT
TRBJ1-1	NA	TRBD1	TRBV7-9	15	CASSLLDRGATEAFF	TGTGCCAGCAGCTTATTGGACAGGGGGGCCACTGAAGCTTTCTTT
TRBJ1-2	once	NA	TRBV6-5	13	CASGSDSRYGYTF	TGTGCCAGCGGATCGGACAGTCGTTATGGCTACACCTTC
TRBJ2-1	NA	NA	TRBV18	15	CASSLPGGPNNEQFF	TGTGCCAGCTCACTCCCCGGGGGACCCAACAATGAGCAGTTCTTC
TRBJ1-4	NA	TRBD1	TRBV27	13	CASSWGQGMELFF	TGTGCCAGCAGTTGGGGACAGGGCATGGAACTGTTTTTT
TRBJ2-1	NA	TRBD1	TRBV6-6	15	CASSTRTGSYNEQFF	TGTGCCAGCAGTACCAGGACAGGGTCCTACAATGAGCAGTTCTTC
TRBJ2-1	NA	NA	TRBV6-5	15	CASSYGHDPYNEQFF	TGTGCCAGCAGTTACGGACATGACCCCTACAATGAGCAGTTCTTC
TRBJ1-3	NA	TRBD1	TRBV7-2	16	CASSSTGVFSGNTIYF	TGTGCCAGCAGCTCCACAGGGGTTTTCTCTGGAAACACCATATATTTT
TRBJ1-1	few	NA	TRBV12-3/TRBV12-4	13	CASSLQMNTEAFF	TGTGCCAGCAGTTTACAGATGAACACTGAAGCTTTCTTT
TRBJ2-2	NA	NA	TRBV5-4	17	CASSYGVPSFGTGELFF	TGTGCCAGCAGCTACGGGGTTCCCTCTTTTGGGACCGGGGAGCTGTTTTTT
TRBJ1-1	few	NA	TRBV6-1	13	CASSEARTLNAFF	TGTGCCAGCAGTGAAGCCCGAACACTGAATGCTTTCTTT
TRBJ1-1	NA	NA	TRBV20-1	11	CSARNRAEAFF	TGCAGTGCTAGGAACAGGGCTGAAGCTTTCTTT
TRBJ2-4	NA	TRBD2	TRBV11-3	14	CASSRAGGLDIQYF	TGTGCCAGCAGCCGAGCGGGGGGGCTTGACATTCAGTACTTC
TRBJ1-1	NA	NA	TRBV5-4	13	CASSGYSPTEAFF	TGTGCCAGCTCTGGATACTCGCCCACTGAAGCTTTCTTT
TRBJ2-3	NA	TRBD2	TRBV13	17	CASSLIAGGPSTDTQYF	TGTGCCAGCAGCTTAATAGCGGGGGGCCCTAGCACAGATACGCAGTATTTT
TRBJ2-7	NA	TRBD1	TRBV6-5	15	CASSSLGTGDYEQYF	TGTGCCAGCAGTTCCCTCGGGACAGGGGACTACGAGCAGTACTTC
TRBJ2-3	NA	TRBD2	TRBV7-3	17	CASSLQAGGGYQDTQYF	TGTGCCAGCAGCTTACAGGCGGGAGGGGGTTACCAAGATACGCAGTATTTT
TRBJ1-4	NA	NA	TRBV3-1/TRBV3-2	13	CASSSFPLEKLFF	TGTGCCAGCAGCAGCTTTCCACTCGAAAAACTGTTTTTT
TRBJ1-2	NA	TRBD1	TRBV5-4	15	CASSSGTGQAYGYTF	TGTGCCAGCAGCTCGGGGACAGGGCAGGCCTATGGCTACACCTTC
TRBJ2-1	NA	NA	TRBV10-2	17	CASSEARPQDSYNEQFF	TGCGCCAGCAGTGAGGCTAGGCCCCAGGACTCCTACAATGAGCAGTTCTTC
TRBJ1-6	NA	TRBD1	TRBV2	15	CASRGQGRDNSPLHF	TGTGCCAGCAGGGGACAGGGGAGAGATAATTCACCCCTCCACTTT
TRBJ1-3	NA	TRBD1	TRBV30	12	CAWSVQGNTIYF	TGTGCCTGGAGTGTACAGGGGAACACCATATATTTT
TRBJ2-7	NA	TRBD1	TRBV28	15	CASSPWDRGSYEQYF	TGTGCCAGCAGCCCTTGGGACAGGGGATCGTACGAGCAGTACTTC
TRBJ2-5	NA	NA	TRBV27	15	CASSFNLGVAETQYF	TGTGCCAGCAGTTTTAATTTGGGGGTGGCGGAGACCCAGTACTTC
TRBJ2-1	NA	NA	TRBV5-1	16	CASSLGMGPPYNEQFF	TGCGCCAGCAGCTTGGGTATGGGGCCACCTTACAATGAGCAGTTCTTC
TRBJ2-7	NA	TRBD1	TRBV27	16	CASSLWGQGLPYEQYF	TGTGCCAGCAGTCTGTGGGGACAGGGTCTTCCCTACGAGCAGTACTTC
TRBJ2-2	NA	TRBD1	TRBV11-2	15	CASSTGTGNYGELFF	TGTGCCAGCAGTACCGGGACAGGAAATTACGGGGAGCTGTTTTTT
TRBJ2-5	NA	TRBD1	TRBV29-1	13	CSVGTGNQETQYF	TGCAGCGTTGGGACAGGGAACCAAGAGACCCAGTACTTC
TRBJ2-7	once	TRBD1	TRBV19	13	CASSKDRSFEQYF	TGTGCCAGTAGCAAGGACAGGTCTTTCGAGCAGTACTTC
TRBJ1-6	NA	NA	TRBV2	13	CASSDRERSPLHF	TGTGCCAGCAGTGACAGGGAGCGATCACCCCTCCACTTT
TRBJ1-2	few	NA	TRBV24-1	14	CATSEGRGHYGYTF	TGTGCCACCAGTGAGGGGCGGGGGCACTATGGCTACACCTTC